This TCR beta chain was sequenced in a study of Graves' ophthalmopathy and Graves' hyperthyroidism. For the study at large: The collection of peripheral blood took place at initial diagnosis, before any treatment. Study-wide results and limits: The blood repertoire also included most expanded thyroid clonotypes above 0.001 frequency. Progression of ophthalmopathy was predicted by the model with 65% to 71% sensitivity and around 72% specificity.

Beta-chain TCR CDR3 regions were amplified from RNA transcripts. Amplification began with first-round RT-PCR using HTBI primers, then second-round multiplex PCR was performed. TCRdb analysed the multiplex PCR reads with MiXCR anew, one entry per CDR3 protein. The sample yields 200,000 to 250,000 distinct CDR3 sequences, 45% seen once. The trim removed 0 bases at V and 2 bases at J, leaving 0 bases unmatched. CDR1 is SGHTA, CDR2 FQGNSA, per germline. The CDR3 is 14 amino acids. Regarding this clonotype: Its specificity is unknown.

This receptor was identified in an adult man with Graves' ophthalmopathy. Sequencing was performed on peripheral blood. The chain employs TRBV7-2 and TRBJ2-7, with 8 positions matching TRBD2. CDR3 residues: CASSLAGGAYEQYF. The DNA for the CDR3 is TGTGCCAGCAGCTTAGCCGGGGGGGCCTACGAGCAGTACTTC.